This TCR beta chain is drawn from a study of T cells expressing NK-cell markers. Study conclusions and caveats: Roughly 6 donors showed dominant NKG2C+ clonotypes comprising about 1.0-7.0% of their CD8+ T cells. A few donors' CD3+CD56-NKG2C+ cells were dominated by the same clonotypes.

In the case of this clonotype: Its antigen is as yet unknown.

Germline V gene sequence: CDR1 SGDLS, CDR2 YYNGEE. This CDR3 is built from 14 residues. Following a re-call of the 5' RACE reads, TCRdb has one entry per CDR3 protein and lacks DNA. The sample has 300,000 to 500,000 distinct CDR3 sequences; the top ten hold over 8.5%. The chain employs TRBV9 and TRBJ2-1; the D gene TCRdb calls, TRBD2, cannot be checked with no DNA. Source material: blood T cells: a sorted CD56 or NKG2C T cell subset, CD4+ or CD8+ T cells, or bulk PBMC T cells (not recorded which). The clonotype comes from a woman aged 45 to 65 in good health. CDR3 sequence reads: CASSVSGGRGEQFF.